This entry lists 9 T cell receptor beta chains sequenced from one sample in a study of OX40 agonist ivuxolimab in advanced cancers. The protocol was immunoSEQ multiplex PCR, while the TCRdb copy is restricted to in-frame clones and leaves out a portion. Of over 25,000 clones in the sample, roughly four fifths were seen once. The source material was CD4+ or CD8+ T cells sorted from blood, sampled in a trial of the OX40 agonist ivuxolimab. Source of these receptors: an adult with an advanced solid tumor such as melanoma, head and neck, liver or kidney cancer.

The J gene is TRBJ2-7, the V gene TRBV7-9; possibly TRBD2 for D (6 bases). Trimming cost V 3 bases and J 4 bases, with 19 bases left between them. Germline assignment: CDR1 SEHNR and CDR2 FQNEAQ (reference sequence). This CDR3 region has 16 residues. CDR3 sequence: CASSFNGEENQYEQYF. The CDR3 region has the DNA TGTGCCAGCAGCTTTAATGGGGAGGAGAACCAATACGAGCAGTACTTC.

The V and J genes are TRBV7-8 and TRBJ1-1; unclear D gene. The germline V and J ends were trimmed by 5 bases and 0 bases, with 13 bases remaining between them. The CDR3 consists of 15 residues. CDR1 SGHVS and CDR2 FQNEAQ come from the germline V gene. CDR3 region: CASSPGWSLNTEAFF. DNA for the CDR3: TGTGCCAGCAGCCCCGGGTGGAGCCTGAACACTGAAGCTTTCTTT.

The DNA of the CDR3 is TGTGCCAGCAGCATTCAGGGGATCAATTCACCCCTCCACTTT. This encodes CASSIQGINSPLHF. This chain connects TRBV25-1 to TRBJ1-6; a possible D gene is TRBD1 (6 bases). The CDR3 runs to 14 residues. V lost 6 bases to trimming and J lost 7 bases, with 13 bases between them. Germline values: CDR1 MGHDK, CDR2 SYGVNS.

This rearrangement joins TRBV7-6 to TRBJ2-7; D is unclear. V lost 3 bases, J lost 3 bases, and 12 bases lay in between. Germline V lookup: CDR1 SGHVS, CDR2 FNYEAQ. There are 14 residues in the CDR3. The CDR3 bases are TGTGCCAGCAGCTTGGGGTCTCTTGGCTACGAGCAGTACTTC. Amino acids: CASSLGSLGYEQYF. Full variable domain (outside the CDR3, taken from reference TRBV7-6 and TRBJ2-7): GAGVSQSPRYKVTKRGQDVALRCDPISGHVSLYWYRQALGQGPEFLTYFNYEAQQDKSGLPNDRFSAERPEGSISTLTIQRTEQRDSAMYRCASSLGSLGYEQYFGPGTRLTVT.

The chain recombines TRBV19 with TRBJ2-1; a possible D gene is TRBD2 (6 bases). Trimming left V 3 bases short and J 4 bases short, with 10 bases between. Germline assignment: CDR1 LNHDA and CDR2 SQIVND (reference sequence). The CDR3 length is 14 residues. The CDR3 bases are TGTGCCAGTAGTATGGTTAGCGGTTACAATGAGCAGTTCTTC. Residues: CASSMVSGYNEQFF.

The chain uses TRBV6-5 and TRBJ1-6, with D perhaps matching TRBD1 (5 bases). CDR1 and CDR2 (germline): MNHEY, SVGAGI. V lost 0 bases and J 4 bases, leaving 10 bases between the germline ends. CDR3 length equals 16 residues. The CDR3 DNA reads as TGTGCCAGCAGTTACTCGTTACGACAGTATAATTCACCCCTCCACTTT. It yields the protein CASSYSLRQYNSPLHF.

CDR3 sequence reads: CASSLGRIQILTDTQYF. CDR3 nucleotides: TGCGCCAGCAGCTTGGGCCGGATACAGATTTTAACAGATACGCAGTATTTT. V gene TRBV5-1 combines with J gene TRBJ2-3; D is undetermined. Germline V gene data show CDR1 as SGHRS and CDR2 as YFSETQ. V dropped 0 bases and J dropped 3 bases, with 17 bases sitting between them. The CDR3 covers 17 residues. Filled out from reference TRBV5-1 and TRBJ2-3, the complete variable domain reads KAGVTQTPRYLIKTRGQQVTLSCSPISGHRSVSWYQQTPGQGLQFLFEYFSETQRNKGNFPGRFSGRQFSNSRSEMNVSTLELGDSALYLCASSLGRIQILTDTQYFGPGTRLTVL.

This sequence joins TRBV2 and TRBJ2-1; D unresolved. V lost 4 bases to trimming and J lost 4 bases, with 11 bases between them. CDR3 length: 14 residues. Germline CDR1 SNHLY, CDR2 FYNNEI. CDR3 protein: CASSARQIYNEQFF. The CDR3 DNA sequence: TGTGCCAGCAGTGCTCGGCAGATTTACAATGAGCAGTTCTTC.

The table lists this clone with a few counts. The chain joins TRBV11-2 to TRBJ2-7; D uncertain. The CDR3 runs to 15 residues. Trimming removed 0 bases at V and 3 bases at J, with 12 bases between. From germline, CDR1 is SGHAT and CDR2 FQNNGV. The CDR3 spells CASSLDPEGVYEQYF. DNA for the CDR3: TGTGCCAGCAGCTTAGATCCAGAAGGCGTCTACGAGCAGTACTTC.